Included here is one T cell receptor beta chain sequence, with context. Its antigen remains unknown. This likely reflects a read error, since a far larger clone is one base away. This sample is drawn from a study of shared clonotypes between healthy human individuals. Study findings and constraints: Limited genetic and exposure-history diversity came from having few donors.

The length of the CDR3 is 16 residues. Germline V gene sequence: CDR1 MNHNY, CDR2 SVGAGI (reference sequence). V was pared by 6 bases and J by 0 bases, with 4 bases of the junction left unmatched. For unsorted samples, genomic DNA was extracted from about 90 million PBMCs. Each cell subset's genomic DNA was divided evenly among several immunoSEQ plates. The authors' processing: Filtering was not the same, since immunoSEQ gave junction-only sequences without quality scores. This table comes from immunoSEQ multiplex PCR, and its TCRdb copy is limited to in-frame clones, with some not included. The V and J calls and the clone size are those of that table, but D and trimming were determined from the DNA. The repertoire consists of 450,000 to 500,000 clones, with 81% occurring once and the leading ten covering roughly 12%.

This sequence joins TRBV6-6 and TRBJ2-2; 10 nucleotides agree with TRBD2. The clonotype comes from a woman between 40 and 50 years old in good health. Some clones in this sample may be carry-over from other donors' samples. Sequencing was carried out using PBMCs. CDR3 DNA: TGTGCCAGCAGCTTAGGACTAGCGGCGAACACCGGGGAGCTGTTTTTT. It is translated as CASSLGLAANTGELFF.